Shown below are 10 T cell receptor beta chains from a single sample sequenced in a study of CD8 T cells in ankylosing spondylitis. General study points: Within ankylosing spondylitis blood, a TCR beta motif made up of seven or eight highly homologous variants appeared to be characteristic.

In TCRdb, the 5' RACE reads were re-called with MiXCR into one record per CDR3 protein. The data hold under 450,000 distinct CDR3 sequences, with 17% observed a single time. These receptors are not linked to any known antigen. The specimen was blood, either unsorted or a sorted T cell fraction (not recorded which). The receptors derive from a male donor with ankylosing spondylitis.

This clonotype was found a few times. The chain's CDR3 is CASSLGPGSYNEQFF. CDR3 coding DNA: TGTGCCAGCAGTTTAGGGCCAGGGTCCTACAATGAGCAGTTCTTC. V is TRBV12-3 or TRBV12-4 and J is TRBJ2-1, with D perhaps TRBD1 (5 bases). V was clipped by 1 base and J by 1 base, with 8 bases between them. The CDR3 spans 15 residues.

This clonotype came up many times. The chain uses TRBV5-1 and TRBJ2-2, with 7 bases identical to TRBD1. Germline lookup yields CDR1 SGHRS and CDR2 YFSETQ. Trimming took 5 bases from V and 1 from J; bases not matched to a gene: 8. The CDR3 has 16 residues. This CDR3 is CASSTTGTVNTGELFF. The DNA of the CDR3 is TGCGCCAGCAGTACTACCGGGACAGTGAACACCGGGGAGCTGTTTTTT.

The DNA of the CDR3 is TGTGCCAGCAGATCCACAGGTCTCAATTCACCCCTCCACTTT. This codes for CASRSTGLNSPLHF. The chain employs TRBV6-1 and TRBJ1-6, with D possibly being TRBD1 (5 bases). Germline loops: CDR1 MNHNS, CDR2 SASEGT. Trimming took off 6 bases at V and 7 bases at J, with 13 bases between the two ends. The CDR3 loop spans 14 amino acids.

Written as DNA, the CDR3 is TGTGCCAGCAGCTTGGGCGGCCCTTTCTACGAGCAGTACTTC. This sequence encodes CASSLGGPFYEQYF. The chain carries TRBV7-9 and TRBJ2-7; D is unresolved. The CDR3 sequence is 14 residues long. Per the germline V gene, CDR1 is SEHNR and CDR2 is FQNEAQ (reference sequence). Trimming cost V 3 bases and J 3 bases, with 12 bases left between them.

V usage is TRBV4-3 and J usage is TRBJ1-2; TRBD1 aligns across 7 bases. The V gene's germline CDR1 is LGHNA and CDR2 YSLEER. The J segment lost 6 bases and the V segment lost 0 bases, leaving 10 bases of the junction unmatched. The CDR3 spans 16 residues. CDR3 coding DNA: TGCGCCAGCAGCCAAGATCGTGGGACAGTGTTGGATGGCTACACCTTC. Translation: CASSQDRGTVLDGYTF.

This chain links TRBV10-3 with TRBJ1-1, with D tentatively TRBD1 (6 bases). There are 13 residues in the CDR3. Germline CDR1 ENHRY, CDR2 SYGVKD. V gave up 4 bases and J gave up 3 bases, with 9 bases separating them. This chain's CDR3 is CAISGRGDTEAFF. In DNA form, the CDR3 reads TGTGCCATCAGTGGCAGGGGAGACACTGAAGCTTTCTTT.

This clonotype was observed a few times. This rearrangement joins TRBV7-2 to TRBJ2-7, with TRBD1 matching over 7 bases. Trimming cost V 5 bases and J 0 bases; bases outside gene matches: 7. CDR1 is SGHTA and CDR2 is FQGNSA in the germline V gene. The CDR3 length is 15 residues. This CDR3 reads CASSHGTASSYEQYF. The CDR3 DNA reads TGTGCCAGCAGCCACGGGACAGCTAGCTCCTACGAGCAGTACTTC. Full variable domain (outside the CDR3, taken from reference TRBV7-2 and TRBJ2-7): GAGVSQSPSNKVTEKGKDVELRCDPISGHTALYWYRQSLGQGLEFLIYFQGNSAPDKSGLPSDRFSAERTGGSVSTLTIQRTQQEDSAVYLCASSHGTASSYEQYFGPGTRLTVT.

CDR3 nucleotide sequence: TGTGCCAGCAGCCGAGGGGGAGGGGTAACTAATGAAAAACTGTTTTTT. Encoded protein: CASSRGGGVTNEKLFF. The chain recombines TRBV7-6 with TRBJ1-4; D is possibly TRBD1 (6 bases). The ends were cut back, 5 bases at V and 1 base at J, with 14 bases in the middle. CDR1 is SGHVS, CDR2 FNYEAQ, per germline. This CDR3 is 16 amino acids long.

V is TRBV25-1 and J is TRBJ2-1; TRBD1 agrees at 7 bases. Germline V gene lookup returns CDR1 MGHDK and CDR2 SYGVNS. The J segment lost 9 bases and the V segment lost 5 bases, leaving 13 bases of the junction unmatched. The CDR3 totals 15 residues. This CDR3 is CASSKQGVVGGEQFF. The CDR3 DNA is TGTGCCAGCAGTAAGCAGGGGGTTGTCGGCGGTGAGCAGTTCTTC. Full variable domain (remainder filled in from reference TRBV25-1 and TRBJ2-1): EADIYQTPRYLVIGTGKKITLECSQTMGHDKMYWYQQDPGMELHLIHYSYGVNSTEKGDLSSESTVSRIRTEHFPLTLESARPSHTSQYLCASSKQGVVGGEQFFGPGTRLTVL.

This clonotype was observed a handful of times. This sequence joins TRBV6-1 and TRBJ2-2; 8 nucleotides match TRBD1. Germline assignment: CDR1 MNHNS and CDR2 SASEGT. J gave up 4 bases and V 6 bases, and 7 bases lay outside the gene matches. CDR3 length: 15 amino acids. The CDR3 spells CASRKPGQATGELFF. The CDR3 coding sequence is TGTGCCAGCAGAAAGCCGGGACAGGCCACCGGGGAGCTGTTTTTT.